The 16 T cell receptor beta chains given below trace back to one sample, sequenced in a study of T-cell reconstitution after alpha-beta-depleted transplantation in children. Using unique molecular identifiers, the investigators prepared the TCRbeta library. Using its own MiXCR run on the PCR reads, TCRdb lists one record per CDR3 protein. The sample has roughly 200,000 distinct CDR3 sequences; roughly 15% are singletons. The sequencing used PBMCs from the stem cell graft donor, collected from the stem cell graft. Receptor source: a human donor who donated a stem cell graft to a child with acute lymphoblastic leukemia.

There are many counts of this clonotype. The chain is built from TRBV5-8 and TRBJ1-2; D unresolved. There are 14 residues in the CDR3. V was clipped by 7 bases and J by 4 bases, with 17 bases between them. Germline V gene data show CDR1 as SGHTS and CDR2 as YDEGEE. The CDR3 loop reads CASLPPRLSYGYTF. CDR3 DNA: TGTGCCAGCTTGCCGCCCAGACTATCCTATGGCTACACCTTC. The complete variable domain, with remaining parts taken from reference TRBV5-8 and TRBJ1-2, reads EAGVTQSPTHLIKTRGQQATLRCSPISGHTSVYWYQQALGLGLQFLLWYDEGEERNRGNFPPRFSGRQFPNYSSELNVNALELEDSALYLCASLPPRLSYGYTFGSGTRLTVV.

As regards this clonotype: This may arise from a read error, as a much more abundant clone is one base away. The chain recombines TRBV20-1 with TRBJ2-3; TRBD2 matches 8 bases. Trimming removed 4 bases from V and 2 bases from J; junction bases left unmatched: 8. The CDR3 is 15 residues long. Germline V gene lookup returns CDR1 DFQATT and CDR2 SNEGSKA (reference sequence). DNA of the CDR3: TGCAGTGCTACGACTAGCGTGGCCTTCACAGATACGCAGTATTTT. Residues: CSATTSVAFTDTQYF.

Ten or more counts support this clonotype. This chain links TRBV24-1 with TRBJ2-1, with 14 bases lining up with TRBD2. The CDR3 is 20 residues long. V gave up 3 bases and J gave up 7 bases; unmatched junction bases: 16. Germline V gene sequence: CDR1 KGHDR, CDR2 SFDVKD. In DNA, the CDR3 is TGTGCCACCAGTGATCCGAACTCTGGACTAGCGGGAGGTACGAGGAATGAGCAGTTCTTC. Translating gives CATSDPNSGLAGGTRNEQFF.

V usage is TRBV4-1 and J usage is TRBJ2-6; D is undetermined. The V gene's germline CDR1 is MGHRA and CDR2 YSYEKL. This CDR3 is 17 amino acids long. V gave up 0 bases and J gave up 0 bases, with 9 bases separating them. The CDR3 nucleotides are TGCGCCAGCAGCCAAGATCAGGCGTCCTCTGGGGCCAACGTCCTGACTTTC. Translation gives CASSQDQASSGANVLTF.

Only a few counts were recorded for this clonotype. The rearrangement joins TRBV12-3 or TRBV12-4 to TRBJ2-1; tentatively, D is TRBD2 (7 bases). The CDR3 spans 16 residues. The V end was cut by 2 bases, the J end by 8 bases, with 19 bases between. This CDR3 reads CASSLREGGSIDEQFF. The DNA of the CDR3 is TGTGCCAGCAGTTTAAGGGAGGGGGGGAGTATCGATGAGCAGTTCTTC.

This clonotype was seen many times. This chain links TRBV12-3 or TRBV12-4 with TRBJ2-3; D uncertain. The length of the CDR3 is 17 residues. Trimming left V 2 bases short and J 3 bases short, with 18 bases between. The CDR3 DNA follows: TGTGCCAGCAGTTTAATGGTGCGGAGCTGGGGAACAGATACGCAGTATTTT. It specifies CASSLMVRSWGTDTQYF.

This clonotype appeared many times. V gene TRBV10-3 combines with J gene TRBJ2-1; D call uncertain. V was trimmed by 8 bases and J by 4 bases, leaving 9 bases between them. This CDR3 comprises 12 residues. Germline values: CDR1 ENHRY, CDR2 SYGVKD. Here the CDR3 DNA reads TGTGCCATCTCGGAGCTGTACAATGAGCAGTTCTTC. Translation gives CAISELYNEQFF.

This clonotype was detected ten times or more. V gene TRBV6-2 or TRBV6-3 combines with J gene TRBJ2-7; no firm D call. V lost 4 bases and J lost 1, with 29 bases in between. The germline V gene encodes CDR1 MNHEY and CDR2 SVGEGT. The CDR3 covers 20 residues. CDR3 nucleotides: TGTGCCAGCAGTTTAACTTCTCAAATAGGGAATGCCCCCTCGTCCTACGAGCAGTACTTC. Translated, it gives CASSLTSQIGNAPSSYEQYF.

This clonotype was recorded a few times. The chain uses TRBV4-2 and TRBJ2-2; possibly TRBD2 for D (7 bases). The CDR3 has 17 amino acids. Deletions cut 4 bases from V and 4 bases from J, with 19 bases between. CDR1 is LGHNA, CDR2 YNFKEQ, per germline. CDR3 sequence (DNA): TGTGCCAGCAGCCTAAGGGGGGAGGGGGACCTCACCGGGGAGCTGTTTTTT. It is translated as CASSLRGEGDLTGELFF.

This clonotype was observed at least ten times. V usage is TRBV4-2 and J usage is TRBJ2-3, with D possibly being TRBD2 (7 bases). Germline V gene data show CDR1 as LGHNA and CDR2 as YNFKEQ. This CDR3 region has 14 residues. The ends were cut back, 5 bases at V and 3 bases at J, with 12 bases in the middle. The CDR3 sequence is CASSKGEGTDTQYF. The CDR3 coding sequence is TGTGCCAGCAGCAAGGGGGAGGGGACAGATACGCAGTATTTT.

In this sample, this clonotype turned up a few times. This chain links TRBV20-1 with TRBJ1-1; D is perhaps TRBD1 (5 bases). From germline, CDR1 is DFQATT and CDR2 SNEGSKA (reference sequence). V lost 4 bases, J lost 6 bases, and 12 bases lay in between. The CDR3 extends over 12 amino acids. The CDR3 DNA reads TGCAGTGCTAATCAGGGTCGATCTGAAGCTTTCTTT. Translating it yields CSANQGRSEAFF.

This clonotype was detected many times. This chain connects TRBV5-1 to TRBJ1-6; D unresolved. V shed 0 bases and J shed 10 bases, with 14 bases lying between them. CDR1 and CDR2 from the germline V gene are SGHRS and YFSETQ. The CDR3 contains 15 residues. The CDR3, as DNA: TGCGCCAGCAGCTTGGGAGTCTCTGCCGGGTCACCCCTCCACTTT. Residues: CASSLGVSAGSPLHF.

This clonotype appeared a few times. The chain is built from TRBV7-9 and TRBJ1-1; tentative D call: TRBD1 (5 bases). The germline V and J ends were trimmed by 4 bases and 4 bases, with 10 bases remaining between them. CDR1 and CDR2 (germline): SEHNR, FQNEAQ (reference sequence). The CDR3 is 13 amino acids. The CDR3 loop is CASSSGTPTEAFF. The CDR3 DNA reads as TGTGCCAGCAGCTCCGGGACCCCCACTGAAGCTTTCTTT.

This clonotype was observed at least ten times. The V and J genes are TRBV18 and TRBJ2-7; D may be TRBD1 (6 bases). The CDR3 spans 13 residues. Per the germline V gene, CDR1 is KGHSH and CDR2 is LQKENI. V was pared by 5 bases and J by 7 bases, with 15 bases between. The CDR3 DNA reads TGTGCCAGCTCAACGAACAGGGCCTTGGAGCAGTACTTC. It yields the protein CASSTNRALEQYF.

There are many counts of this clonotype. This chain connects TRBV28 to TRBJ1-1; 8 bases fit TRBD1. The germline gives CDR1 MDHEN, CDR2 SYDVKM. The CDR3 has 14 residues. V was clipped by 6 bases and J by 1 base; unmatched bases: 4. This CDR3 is CASRWTGRNTEAFF. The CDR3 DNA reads TGTGCCAGCAGGTGGACAGGGAGGAACACTGAAGCTTTCTTT.

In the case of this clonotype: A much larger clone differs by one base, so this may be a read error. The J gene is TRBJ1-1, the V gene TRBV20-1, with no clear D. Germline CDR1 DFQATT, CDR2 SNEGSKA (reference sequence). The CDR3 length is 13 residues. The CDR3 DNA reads TGCAGTGCTAGAGAGAGCAGGCTCACTGAACCTTTCTTT. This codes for CSARESRLTEPFF.